This T cell receptor (beta chain) appears in the sequencing data of a study of response to subunit inactivated influenza vaccine. Germline lookup yields CDR1 MNHNS and CDR2 SASEGT. This CDR3 region has 15 residues. Deletions cut 8 bases from V and 1 base from J, with 15 bases between. TCRdb itself ran the RT-PCR reads through MiXCR, one entry per CDR3 protein. The profile shows about half a million distinct CDR3 sequences, 9.5% to 13% of them singletons. This clonotype showed up many times. V usage is TRBV6-1 and J usage is TRBJ2-4; TRBD1 might be the D (6 bases). The receptor's source is a man between 45 and 60 years old who received an inactivated influenza vaccine. Sequenced here: PBMCs from blood, sampled roughly 47 days after vaccination. For the CDR3, the DNA is TGTGCCAGCGGAATAATGACAGGCGCCAAAAACATTCAGTACTTC. Encoded protein: CASGIMTGAKNIQYF.